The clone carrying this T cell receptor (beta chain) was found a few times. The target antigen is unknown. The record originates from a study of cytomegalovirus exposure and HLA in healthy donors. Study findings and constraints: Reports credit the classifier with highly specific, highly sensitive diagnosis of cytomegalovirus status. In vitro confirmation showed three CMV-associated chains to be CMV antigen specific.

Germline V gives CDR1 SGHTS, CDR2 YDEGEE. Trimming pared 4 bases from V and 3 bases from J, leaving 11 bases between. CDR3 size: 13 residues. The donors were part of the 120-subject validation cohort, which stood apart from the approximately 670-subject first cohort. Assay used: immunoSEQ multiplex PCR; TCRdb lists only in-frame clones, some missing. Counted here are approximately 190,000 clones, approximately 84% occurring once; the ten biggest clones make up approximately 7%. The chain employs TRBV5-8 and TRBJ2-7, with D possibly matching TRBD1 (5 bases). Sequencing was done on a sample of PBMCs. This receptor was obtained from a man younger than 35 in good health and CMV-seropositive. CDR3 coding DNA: TGTGCCAGCAGCCTGGGGCCTTACTACGAGCAGTACTTC. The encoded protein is CASSLGPYYEQYF.